Following are 2 T cell receptor beta chains from one sample sequenced in a study of follicular helper T cells after annual influenza vaccination (dated by TCRdb to 2016 to 2017). The sample's time point label, decoded: 2014-2015 season, 7 days after vaccination. Library preparation used the immunoSEQ multiplex PCR assay. TCRdb retrieved this table from immuneACCESS and kept in-frame rearrangements only. Not all clones are present; in checked studies, unresolved V genes account for under half, and no reason is known for the remainder. The sample table records over 14,000 clones; about 88% of these occur just once. The ten most abundant clones make up approximately 1.3% of the sample. The sample was CXCR5+ CD38- circulating T follicular helper cells from blood, taken 7 days after influenza vaccination. The sample's cell subset or site, from its label and the paper: circulating Tfh, non-naive CD4+CXCR5+PD-1+ (ICOS+CD38+ or ICOS-CD38-). All receptors derive from an adult who received the influenza vaccine.

There are a few counts of this clone. The chain has TRBV7-9 and TRBJ1-4; D call uncertain. Germline CDR1 and CDR2: SEHNR and FQNEAQ (reference sequence). The ends were cut back, 0 bases at V and 7 bases at J, with 12 bases in the middle. The CDR3 sequence is 15 residues long. The CDR3 is CASSLAGGRSEKLFF. The CDR3 coding sequence is TGTGCCAGCAGCTTAGCGGGAGGGAGGTCTGAAAAACTGTTTTTT.

This chain links TRBV6-5 with TRBJ2-7; 8 nucleotides line up with TRBD1. Germline V gene sequence: CDR1 MNHEY, CDR2 SVGAGI. This CDR3 is 15 amino acids long. The V gene end was trimmed by 4 bases and the J gene end by 2 bases; junction bases not matched to a gene: 7. The CDR3 DNA reads TGTGCCAGCAGTTCGGACAGGGTGGGAACCTACGAGCAGTACTTC. As protein: CASSSDRVGTYEQYF.